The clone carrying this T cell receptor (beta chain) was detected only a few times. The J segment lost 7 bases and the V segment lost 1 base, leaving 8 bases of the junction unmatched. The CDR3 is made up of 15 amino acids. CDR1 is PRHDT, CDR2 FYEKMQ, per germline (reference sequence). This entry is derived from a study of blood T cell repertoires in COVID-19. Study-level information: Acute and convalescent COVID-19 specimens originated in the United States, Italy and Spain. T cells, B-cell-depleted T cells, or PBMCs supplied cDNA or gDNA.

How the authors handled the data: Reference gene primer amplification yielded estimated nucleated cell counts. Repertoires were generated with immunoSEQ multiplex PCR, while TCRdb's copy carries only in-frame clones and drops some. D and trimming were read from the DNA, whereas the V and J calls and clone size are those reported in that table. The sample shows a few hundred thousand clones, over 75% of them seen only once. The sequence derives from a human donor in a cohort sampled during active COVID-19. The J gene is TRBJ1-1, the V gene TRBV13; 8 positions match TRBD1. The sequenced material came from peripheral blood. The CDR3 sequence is CASSLDGQGAVEAFF. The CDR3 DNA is TGTGCCAGCAGCTTAGACGGACAGGGAGCGGTTGAAGCTTTCTTT.